The 30 T cell receptor beta chains given below trace back to one sample, sequenced in a study of blood T cell repertoires in COVID-19. The table came from immunoSEQ multiplex PCR; TCRdb's copy has only in-frame clones and leaves some out. This table holds 65,000 to 85,000 clones, roughly 80% found once. The sample comprised peripheral blood. The receptors shown here come from an older woman with acute or convalescent COVID-19.

The V gene is TRBV7-2, the J gene TRBJ1-4; 9 bases match TRBD1. The germline V gene has CDR1 SGHTA and CDR2 FQGNSA. The CDR3 is 15 residues long. J gave up 4 bases and V 5 bases, and 5 bases lay outside the gene matches. CDR3 amino acids: CASSPDRGHNEKLFF. In DNA, the CDR3 is TGTGCCAGCAGCCCGGACAGGGGTCATAATGAAAAACTGTTTTTT.

Concerning this clone: Within the sample, other DNA sequences also encode this same CDR3. The chain combines TRBV5-1 with TRBJ2-2; D is perhaps TRBD2 (6 bases). Trimming pared 2 bases from V and 6 bases from J, leaving 11 bases between. Germline CDR1 SGHRS, CDR2 YFSETQ. The CDR3 contains 14 residues. The CDR3: CASSLGPGAGELFF. The CDR3 DNA follows: TGCGCCAGCAGCTTAGGGCCGGGGGCCGGGGAGCTGTTTTTT.

Only a few counts were recorded for this clone. The chain employs TRBV4-1 and TRBJ1-6; 9 bases line up with TRBD1. With V trimmed by 0 bases and J by 10 bases, 10 bases remained unmatched. Germline lookup yields CDR1 MGHRA and CDR2 YSYEKL. The CDR3 totals 17 residues. CDR3 coding DNA: TGCGCCAGCAGCCAAGATCGGGACAGGGAGAGATGGTCACCCCTCCACTTT. This sequence encodes CASSQDRDRERWSPLHF.

This clone has just a few counts. V is TRBV9 and J is TRBJ2-7; 7 bases map to TRBD2. The length of the CDR3 is 14 residues. After removal of 7 bases from V and 2 bases from J, the junction contained 9 bases not matched to a gene. Germline values: CDR1 SGDLS, CDR2 YYNGEE. The CDR3 sequence: CASVRGEFAYEQYV. The CDR3 nucleotides read TGTGCCAGCGTACGGGGGGAATTCGCCTACGAGCAGTACGTC.

The chain joins TRBV24-1 to TRBJ2-1; 7 bases are shared with TRBD1. Germline assignment: CDR1 KGHDR and CDR2 SFDVKD. V lost 3 bases to trimming and J lost 10 bases; unmatched junction nucleotides: 14. CDR3 length equals 16 residues. The CDR3 nucleotides are TGTGCCACCAGTGATGCGACCGGGACAGACCGAAGAGAGCAGTTCTTC. This codes for CATSDATGTDRREQFF.

The chain uses TRBV7-9 and TRBJ2-1; 9 nucleotides match TRBD2. Germline CDR1 reads SEHNR; CDR2 reads FQNEAQ (reference sequence). This CDR3 region has 15 residues. The trim removed 5 bases at V and 3 bases at J, leaving 5 bases unmatched. CDR3 DNA: TGTGCCAGCAGCCTGGGACTAGCTGGCTACAATGAGCAGTTCTTC. Protein product: CASSLGLAGYNEQFF.

V gene TRBV18 combines with J gene TRBJ2-1; D possibly corresponds to TRBD2 (6 bases). V shed 2 bases and J shed 2 bases, with 10 bases lying between them. Per germline, CDR1 KGHSH and CDR2 LQKENI. The CDR3 spans 15 residues. Here the CDR3 reads CASSPGTGTYNEQFF. The CDR3 nucleotides are TGTGCCAGCTCACCAGGGACTGGAACCTACAATGAGCAGTTCTTC.

V and J are TRBV10-2 and TRBJ1-5, with D tentatively TRBD1 (6 bases). The CDR3 runs to 16 residues. The ends were cut back, 2 bases at V and 0 bases at J, with 11 bases in the middle. Germline V gene data show CDR1 as WSHSY and CDR2 as SAAADI. The CDR3 DNA reads TGCGCCAGCAGTGAGGGTCGGACAGTTAGCAATCAGCCCCAGCATTTT. It translates to CASSEGRTVSNQPQHF.

This clone was counted between two and nine times. The rearrangement joins TRBV29-1 to TRBJ1-1, with unresolved D. The CDR3 has 13 residues. CDR1 is SQVTM and CDR2 is ANQGSEA in the germline V gene. The V end lost 4 bases, the J end lost 0 bases, and 9 bases lay between the germline ends. The CDR3 region is CSVGHNMNTEAFF. In DNA, the CDR3 is TGCAGCGTTGGGCATAACATGAACACTGAAGCTTTCTTT.

V gene TRBV7-9 combines with J gene TRBJ1-4, with a possible D match to TRBD1 (6 bases). V lost 5 bases, J lost 0 bases, and 10 bases lay in between. The germline CDR1 and CDR2 sequences are SEHNR and FQNEAQ (reference sequence). The CDR3 runs to 15 residues. CDR3 region: CASSVGTTTNEKLFF. DNA of the CDR3: TGTGCCAGCAGCGTCGGGACAACAACTAATGAAAAACTGTTTTTT.

This chain's CDR3 is CASSGTGTGDTEAFF. The CDR3 nucleotides are TGTGCCAGCAGCGGGACCGGGACAGGGGACACTGAAGCTTTCTTT. The chain carries TRBV7-2 and TRBJ1-1; 10 bases agree with TRBD1. In germline, CDR1 is SGHTA, CDR2 FQGNSA. The J segment lost 3 bases and the V segment lost 5 bases, leaving 6 bases of the junction unmatched. The CDR3 has 15 residues.

This clone was detected only a few times. CDR3 bases: TGTGCCAGCAGCCTTCGAACTAGCGGGGGAGATACGCAGTATTTT. The encoded protein is CASSLRTSGGDTQYF. The gene calls are TRBV4-2 and TRBJ2-3, with 11 nucleotides matching TRBD2. Germline CDR1 is LGHNA and CDR2 is YNFKEQ. V lost 4 bases and J lost 5; bases outside the gene matches: 5. The CDR3 extends over 15 amino acids.

CDR3 bases: TGCGCCAGCAGTGCGGCCTCCGGGACAGGGATCCAAGAGACCCAGTACTTC. This translates into CASSAASGTGIQETQYF. The V gene is TRBV10-1, the J gene TRBJ2-5, with 9 bases identical to TRBD1. The CDR3 spans 17 residues. The germline V gene has CDR1 WNHNN and CDR2 SYGVQD (reference sequence). The V and J ends lost 4 bases and 1 base, in that order; junction bases with no gene match: 10.

This clone occurred a few times. V usage is TRBV9 and J usage is TRBJ2-3, with TRBD1 matching 8 bases. With V trimmed by 7 bases and J by 5 bases, 9 bases remained unmatched. CDR1 is SGDLS, CDR2 YYNGEE, per germline. CDR3 size: 14 residues. CDR3 protein: CASQMGQVLDTQYF. CDR3 nucleotides: TGTGCCAGCCAGATGGGACAGGTGTTAGATACGCAGTATTTT.

There are a few counts of this clone. The chain joins TRBV28 to TRBJ2-1; TRBD1 matches at 7 bases. The junction had 6 bases not matched to a gene; V was cut back by 3 bases and J by 7 bases. CDR3 size: 14 residues. The germline V gene encodes CDR1 MDHEN and CDR2 SYDVKM. The CDR3 sequence: CASSLLTGSNEQFF. The CDR3, as DNA: TGTGCCAGCAGTTTGTTGACAGGGTCGAATGAGCAGTTCTTC.

The chain employs TRBV2 and TRBJ1-2; 7 nucleotides match TRBD1. This CDR3 comprises 15 residues. Germline V gives CDR1 SNHLY, CDR2 FYNNEI. V dropped 4 bases and J dropped 5; count of bases not matched to a gene: 10. The CDR3 region has the DNA TGTGCCAGCAGTGGGGGTGGGGGACAGACGTATGGCTACACCTTC. Translation gives CASSGGGGQTYGYTF.

V gene TRBV29-1 combines with J gene TRBJ1-5; 9 nucleotides line up with TRBD1. With V trimmed by 6 bases and J by 5 bases, 5 bases remained unmatched. This CDR3 has 13 residues. Germline values: CDR1 SQVTM, CDR2 ANQGSEA. The CDR3 DNA reads TGCAGCGTGGCCCGGGACAGGGATCAGCCCCAGCATTTT. Amino acid sequence: CSVARDRDQPQHF.

This clone was counted only a few times. V usage is TRBV6-1 and J usage is TRBJ1-5; D remains ambiguous. This CDR3 region has 15 residues. Between the trimmed V and J ends, which lost 4 bases and 0 bases, there was a span of 10 bases. Germline V CDR1 and CDR2: MNHNS, SASEGT. The CDR3 region is CASSVAGNSNQPQHF. The DNA for the CDR3 is TGTGCCAGCAGTGTAGCCGGGAATAGCAATCAGCCCCAGCATTTT.

The rearrangement uses TRBV30 and TRBJ1-6; the match to TRBD1 covers 7 bases. The V gene end was trimmed by 6 bases and the J gene end by 7 bases; junction bases not matched to a gene: 6. CDR3 length: 13 amino acids. Germline CDR1 and CDR2: GTSNPN and SVGIG (reference sequence). The CDR3 bases are TGTGCCTGCCCTGAGACAGGGAATTCACCCCTCCACTTT. It is translated as CACPETGNSPLHF.

The chain carries TRBV11-2 and TRBJ2-7, with a possible D match to TRBD1 (7 bases). Looked up from germline, CDR1 is SGHAT and CDR2 is FQNNGV. V shed 4 bases and J shed 0 bases, with 16 bases lying between them. The CDR3 has 16 amino acids. CDR3 nucleotides: TGTGCCAGCAGCTGGACAGGTGTCGGGAGCTCCTACGAGCAGTACGTC. It encodes CASSWTGVGSSYEQYV.

The chain is built from TRBV25-1 and TRBJ2-5, with a tentative D call TRBD1 (6 bases). The CDR3 consists of 13 residues. CDR1 MGHDK and CDR2 SYGVNS come from the germline V gene. The V end was cut by 5 bases, the J end by 4 bases, with 11 bases between. The CDR3 is CASSPGTPETQYF. The CDR3 nucleotides read TGTGCCAGCAGTCCCGGGACACCAGAGACCCAGTACTTC.

CDR3 region: CASSFGQGTGELFF. In DNA form, the CDR3 reads TGTGCCAGCAGCTTTGGACAGGGGACCGGGGAGCTGTTTTTT. This chain uses TRBV7-6 with TRBJ2-2, with 9 positions matching TRBD1. The CDR3 has 14 residues. From germline, CDR1 is SGHVS and CDR2 FNYEAQ. The V gene end was trimmed by 3 bases and the J gene end by 5 bases; junction bases not matched to a gene: 1. Based on the CDR3 plus reference TRBV7-6 and TRBJ2-2, the full variable domain is GAGVSQSPRYKVTKRGQDVALRCDPISGHVSLYWYRQALGQGPEFLTYFNYEAQQDKSGLPNDRFSAERPEGSISTLTIQRTEQRDSAMYRCASSFGQGTGELFFGEGSRLTVL.

This rearrangement joins TRBV5-4 to TRBJ1-4; D is undetermined. The CDR3 runs 15 residues. V was clipped by 4 bases and J by 4 bases, with 14 bases between them. Germline CDR1 is SGHNT and CDR2 is YYREEE (reference sequence). CDR3 residues: CASSGRGSHNEKLFF. The CDR3 bases are TGTGCCAGCAGCGGCCGGGGTTCGCATAATGAAAAACTGTTTTTT.

This clone was recorded only once. The CDR3 DNA follows: TGTGCCACCAGTGATTTCGGACAGGGTTCGAGTTCAGATACGCAGTATTTT. Its translation is CATSDFGQGSSSDTQYF. The gene calls are TRBV24-1 and TRBJ2-3; TRBD1 agrees at 8 bases. Germline V lookup: CDR1 KGHDR, CDR2 SFDVKD. The CDR3 has 17 residues. V lost 1 base, J lost 4 bases, and 9 bases stayed unmatched.

This chain connects TRBV27 to TRBJ2-3; 9 bases match TRBD2. Germline-derived CDR1 and CDR2 are MNHEY and SMNVEV (reference sequence). Losses at the gene ends were 10 bases for V and 3 bases for J; bases not matched to a gene: 8. The CDR3 runs 14 residues. For the CDR3, the DNA is TGTGCCACCTTAGCGGGGGCTGGGACAGATACGCAGTATTTT. This encodes CATLAGAGTDTQYF.

This clone showed up many times. Other DNA sequences in this sample translate to the same CDR3. The chain is built from TRBV6-5 and TRBJ1-2; the match to TRBD1 covers 7 bases. CDR1 and CDR2 (germline): MNHEY, SVGAGI. The CDR3 has 13 residues. The J segment lost 5 bases and the V segment lost 2 bases, leaving 2 bases of the junction unmatched. CDR3 in amino acids: CASSYRQGYGYTF. CDR3 bases: TGTGCCAGCAGTTACCGACAGGGTTATGGCTACACCTTC.

The chain joins TRBV6-1 to TRBJ1-2, with D possibly matching TRBD1 (5 bases). Germline CDR1 and CDR2: MNHNS and SASEGT. There are 16 residues in the CDR3. V lost 2 bases and J 8 bases, leaving 21 bases between the germline ends. The CDR3 coding sequence is TGTGCCAGCAGTGAACGCAGGAGGGGCTTGGAGGTCGGCTACACCTTC. Residues: CASSERRRGLEVGYTF.

This rearrangement joins TRBV30 to TRBJ1-1, with no clear D. In germline, CDR1 is GTSNPN, CDR2 SVGIG (reference sequence). V was clipped by 4 bases and J by 1 base, with 16 bases between them. The CDR3 is 15 amino acids. CDR3 protein: CAWIRRWRQNTEAFF. As DNA, the CDR3 is TGTGCCTGGATTCGAAGGTGGCGACAGAACACTGAAGCTTTCTTT.

The chain combines TRBV27 with TRBJ1-4; TRBD1 aligns across 7 bases. CDR1 is MNHEY and CDR2 is SMNVEV in the germline V gene (reference sequence). Trimming removed 3 bases from V and 8 bases from J; junction bases left unmatched: 15. CDR3 size: 17 residues. CDR3 nucleotides: TGTGCCAGCAGTTTGTCGCCTGCCCAGGGGGGTGGAGAAAAACTGTTTTTT. Translated: CASSLSPAQGGGEKLFF.

This chain joins TRBV18 and TRBJ2-6; D possibly corresponds to TRBD1 (6 bases). The germline V gene has CDR1 KGHSH and CDR2 LQKENI. Between the trimmed V and J ends, which lost 3 bases and 1 base, there was a span of 16 bases. The CDR3 sequence is 18 residues long. The CDR3 loop reads CASSPNRDILSGANVLTF. The CDR3 nucleotides are TGTGCCAGCTCACCTAACCGGGACATTTTATCTGGGGCCAACGTCCTGACTTTC. The entire variable domain, with the rest obtained from reference TRBV18 and TRBJ2-6, is as follows: NAGVMQNPRHLVRRRGQEARLRCSPMKGHSHVYWYRQLPEEGLKFMVYLQKENIIDESGMPKERFSAEFPKEGPSILRIQQVVRGDSAAYFCASSPNRDILSGANVLTFGAGSRLTVL.